The clone carrying this TCR beta chain was recorded once. These data belong to a study of blood T cell repertoires in COVID-19. Across the whole study: COVID-19 samples, acute and convalescent, were from the United States, Italy and Spain. The analysed material was cDNA or gDNA that came from T cells, B-cell-depleted T cells, or PBMCs.

The V end was cut by 3 bases, the J end by 0 bases, with 8 bases between. Looked up from germline, CDR1 is MDHEN and CDR2 is SYDVKM. The CDR3 consists of 14 residues. Methods used by the authors: Amplification with reference gene primers provided the estimates of nucleated cell counts. Clones were sequenced by immunoSEQ multiplex PCR, and TCRdb holds only the in-frame ones, with some missing. That table furnishes V, J and clone size, whereas the DNA furnished D and trimming. This sample has under 500,000 clones, with approximately 92% found just once. Recovered participants had two consecutive negative NP/OP PCR tests, healthcare professional clearance, or symptom resolution.

The TCR sequence derives from a man aged 25 to 45 who had recovered from COVID-19. The sample was PBMCs or T cells enriched from blood (not recorded which). The chain has TRBV28 and TRBJ1-1; no definite D call. The CDR3 nucleotides are TGTGCCAGCAGTTTGGTGGCTGTGAACACTGAAGCTTTCTTT. Amino acid sequence: CASSLVAVNTEAFF. Filled out from reference TRBV28 and TRBJ1-1, the complete variable domain reads DVKVTQSSRYLVKRTGEKVFLECVQDMDHENMFWYRQDPGLGLRLIYFSYDVKMKEKGDIPEGYSVSREKKERFSLILESASTNQTSMYLCASSLVAVNTEAFFGQGTRLTVV.